The clone carrying this T cell receptor beta chain has just a few counts. Extracted RNA was reverse transcribed into cDNA, the sequencing template. The data were produced by immunoSEQ multiplex PCR, yet TCRdb's version contains in-frame clones alone and is incomplete. In the table there are some 160,000 clones, about three fifths of which are singletons. The entry originates in a study of CD8+ T cells in alopecia areata. CDR3 length: 13 amino acids. Trimming left V 4 bases short and J 1 base short, with 4 bases between. The V gene's germline CDR1 is MNHEY and CDR2 SMNVEV (reference sequence). The source material was CD8+ T cells sorted from blood. This chain connects TRBV27 to TRBJ2-2; D gene unclear. The receptor was derived from a human donor in good health. As DNA, the CDR3 is TGTGCCAGCAGTTCAGGGAACACCGGGGAGCTGTTTTTT. Amino acids: CASSSGNTGELFF.